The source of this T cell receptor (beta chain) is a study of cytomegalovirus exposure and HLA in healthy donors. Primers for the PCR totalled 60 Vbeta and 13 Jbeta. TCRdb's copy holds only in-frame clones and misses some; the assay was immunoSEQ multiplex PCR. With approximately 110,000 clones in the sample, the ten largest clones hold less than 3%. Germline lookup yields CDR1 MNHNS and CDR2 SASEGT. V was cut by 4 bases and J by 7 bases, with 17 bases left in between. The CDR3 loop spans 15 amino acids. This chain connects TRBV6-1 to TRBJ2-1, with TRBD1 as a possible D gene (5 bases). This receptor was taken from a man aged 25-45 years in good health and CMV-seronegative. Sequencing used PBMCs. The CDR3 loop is CASSVFLRSGNEQFF. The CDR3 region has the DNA TGTGCCAGCAGTGTCTTTCTGCGATCAGGGAATGAGCAGTTCTTC.